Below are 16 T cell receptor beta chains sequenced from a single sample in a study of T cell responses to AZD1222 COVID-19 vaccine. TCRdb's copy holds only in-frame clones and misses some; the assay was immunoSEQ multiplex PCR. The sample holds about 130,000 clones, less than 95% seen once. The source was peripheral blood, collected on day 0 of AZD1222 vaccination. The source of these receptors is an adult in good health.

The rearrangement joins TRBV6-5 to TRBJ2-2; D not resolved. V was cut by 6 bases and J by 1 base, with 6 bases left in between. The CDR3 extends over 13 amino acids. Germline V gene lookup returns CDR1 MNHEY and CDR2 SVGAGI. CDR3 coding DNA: TGTGCCAGCAGACCCCGGAACACCGGGGAGCTGTTTTTT. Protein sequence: CASRPRNTGELFF.

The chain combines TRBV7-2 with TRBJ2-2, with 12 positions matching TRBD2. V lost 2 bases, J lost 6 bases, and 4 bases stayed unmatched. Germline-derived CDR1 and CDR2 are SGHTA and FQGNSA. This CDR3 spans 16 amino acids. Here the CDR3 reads CASSLLAGGPPGELFF. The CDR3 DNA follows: TGTGCCAGCAGCTTACTAGCGGGGGGGCCACCCGGGGAGCTGTTTTTT.

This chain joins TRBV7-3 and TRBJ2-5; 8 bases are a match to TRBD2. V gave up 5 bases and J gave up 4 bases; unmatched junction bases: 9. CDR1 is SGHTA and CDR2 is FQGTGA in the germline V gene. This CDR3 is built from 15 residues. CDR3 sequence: CASSRGPGGRETQYF. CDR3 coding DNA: TGTGCCAGCAGCCGGGGCCCGGGGGGGCGAGAGACCCAGTACTTC.

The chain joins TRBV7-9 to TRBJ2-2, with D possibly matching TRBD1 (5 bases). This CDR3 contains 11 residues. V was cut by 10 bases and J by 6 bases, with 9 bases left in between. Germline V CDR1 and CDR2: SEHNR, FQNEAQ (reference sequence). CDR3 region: CATKGPGELFF. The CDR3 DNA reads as TGTGCCACGAAGGGGCCCGGGGAGCTGTTTTTT.

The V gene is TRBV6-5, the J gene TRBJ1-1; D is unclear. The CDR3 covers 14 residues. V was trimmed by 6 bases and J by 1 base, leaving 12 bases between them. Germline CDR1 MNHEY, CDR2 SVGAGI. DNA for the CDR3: TGTGCCAGCAGCGACCCCGGGAAGAACACTGAAGCTTTCTTT. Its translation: CASSDPGKNTEAFF.

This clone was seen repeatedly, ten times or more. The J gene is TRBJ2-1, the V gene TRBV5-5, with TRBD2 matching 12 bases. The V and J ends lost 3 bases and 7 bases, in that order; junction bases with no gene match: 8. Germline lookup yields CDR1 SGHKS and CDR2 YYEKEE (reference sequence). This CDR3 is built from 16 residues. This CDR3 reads CASSSPGLAGRNEQFF. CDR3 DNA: TGTGCCAGCAGCTCTCCGGGACTAGCGGGTAGGAATGAGCAGTTCTTC. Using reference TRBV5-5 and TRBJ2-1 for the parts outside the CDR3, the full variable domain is DAGVTQSPTHLIKTRGQQVTLRCSPISGHKSVSWYQQVLGQGPQFIFQYYEKEERGRGNFPDRFSARQFPNYSSELNVNALLLGDSALYLCASSSPGLAGRNEQFFGPGTRLTVL.

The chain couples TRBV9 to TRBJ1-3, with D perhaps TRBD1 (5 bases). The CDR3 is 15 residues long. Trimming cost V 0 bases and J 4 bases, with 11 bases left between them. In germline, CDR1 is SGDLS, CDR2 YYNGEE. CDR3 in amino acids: CASSVGTPVGNTIYF. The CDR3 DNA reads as TGTGCCAGCAGCGTAGGGACACCAGTAGGAAACACCATATATTTT.

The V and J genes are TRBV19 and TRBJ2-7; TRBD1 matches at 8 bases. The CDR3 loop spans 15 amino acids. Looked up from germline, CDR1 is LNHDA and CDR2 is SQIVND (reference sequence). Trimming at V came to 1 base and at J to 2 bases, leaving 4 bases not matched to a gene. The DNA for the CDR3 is TGTGCCAGTAGTATAGTTTCGGGACAGGCCTACGAGCAGTACTTC. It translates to CASSIVSGQAYEQYF.

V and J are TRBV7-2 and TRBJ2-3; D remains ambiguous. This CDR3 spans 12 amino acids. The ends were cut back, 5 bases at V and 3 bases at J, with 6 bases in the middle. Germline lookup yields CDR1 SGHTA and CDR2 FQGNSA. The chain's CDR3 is CASSLYTDTQYF. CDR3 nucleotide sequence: TGTGCCAGCAGCCTATATACAGATACGCAGTATTTT.

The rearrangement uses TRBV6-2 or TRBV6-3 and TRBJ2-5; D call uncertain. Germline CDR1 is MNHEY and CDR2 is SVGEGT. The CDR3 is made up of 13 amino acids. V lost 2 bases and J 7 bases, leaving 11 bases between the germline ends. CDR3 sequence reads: CASSYAEQATQYF. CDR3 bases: TGTGCCAGCAGTTACGCGGAGCAGGCGACCCAGTACTTC.

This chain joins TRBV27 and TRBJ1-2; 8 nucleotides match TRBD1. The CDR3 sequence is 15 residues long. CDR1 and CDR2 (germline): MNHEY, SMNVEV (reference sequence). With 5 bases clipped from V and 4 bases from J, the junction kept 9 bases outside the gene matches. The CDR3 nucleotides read TGTGCCAGCAGTATACAGGGGGGGCAAGTCTATGGCTACACCTTC. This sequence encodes CASSIQGGQVYGYTF.

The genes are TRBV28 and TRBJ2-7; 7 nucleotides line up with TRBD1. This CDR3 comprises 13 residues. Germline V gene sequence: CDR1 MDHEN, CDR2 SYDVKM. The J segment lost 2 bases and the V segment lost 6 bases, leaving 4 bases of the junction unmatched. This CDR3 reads CASSDRVPYEQYF. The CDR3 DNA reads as TGTGCCAGCAGCGACAGGGTGCCCTACGAGCAGTACTTC.

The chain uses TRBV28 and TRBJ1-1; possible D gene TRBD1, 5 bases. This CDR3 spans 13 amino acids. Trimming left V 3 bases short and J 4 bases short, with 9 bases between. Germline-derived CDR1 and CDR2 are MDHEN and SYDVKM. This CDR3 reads CASSFSGGTEAFF. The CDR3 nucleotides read TGTGCCAGCAGTTTTTCCGGGGGCACTGAAGCTTTCTTT.

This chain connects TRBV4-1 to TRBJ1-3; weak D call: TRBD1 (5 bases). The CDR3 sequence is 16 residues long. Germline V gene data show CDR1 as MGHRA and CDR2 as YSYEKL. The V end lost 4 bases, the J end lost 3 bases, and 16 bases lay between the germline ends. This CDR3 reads CASSRIGEGNGNTIYF. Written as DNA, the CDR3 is TGCGCCAGCAGCCGCATCGGTGAGGGGAATGGAAACACCATATATTTT.

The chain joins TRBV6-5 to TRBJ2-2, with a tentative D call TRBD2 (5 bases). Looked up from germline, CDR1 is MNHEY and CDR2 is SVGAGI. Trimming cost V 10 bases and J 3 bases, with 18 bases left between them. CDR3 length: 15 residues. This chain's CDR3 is CATVGLLSDTGELFF. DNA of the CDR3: TGTGCCACAGTAGGACTGCTAAGCGACACCGGGGAGCTGTTTTTT.

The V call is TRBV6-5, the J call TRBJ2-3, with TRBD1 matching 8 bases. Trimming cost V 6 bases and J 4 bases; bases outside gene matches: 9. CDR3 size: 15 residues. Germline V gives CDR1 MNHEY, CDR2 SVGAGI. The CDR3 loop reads CASSYGQGWSDTQYF. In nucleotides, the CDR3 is TGTGCCAGCAGCTACGGACAGGGTTGGTCAGATACGCAGTATTTT.